Listed here is a single T cell receptor (beta chain). Antigen: not known. The data were obtained in a study of cytomegalovirus exposure and HLA in healthy donors. General observations from the study: Analysis was carried out at a later point, and it linked a missense DCLRE1C variant to TCR beta V- and J-gene trimming. V segments that were indistinguishable, TRBV6-2 and TRBV6-3 among them, were omitted from analysis. With DRB1 most and HLA-C fewest, TCR association rates differed between HLA loci in a later analysis.

CDR1 and CDR2 (germline): LGHNA, YSLEER. This CDR3 is built from 16 residues. The V and J ends lost 0 bases and 0 bases respectively, with 6 bases between them. The PCR made use of 60 Vbeta and 13 Jbeta primers. Profiled with immunoSEQ multiplex PCR; TCRdb holds only in-frame clones, not every one. The data contain 100,000 to 120,000 clones, around 76% of them singletons. Sequencing input: PBMCs. The chain joins TRBV4-3 to TRBJ2-6; a weak D match, TRBD2 (5 bases). The TCR comes from a man between 40 and 49 years old in good health and CMV-seropositive. CDR3 sequence reads: CASSQELGSGANVLTF. CDR3 in DNA: TGCGCCAGCAGCCAAGAACTAGGCTCTGGGGCCAACGTCCTGACTTTC.